This record concerns one T cell receptor beta chain sequence. The entry originates in a study of cytomegalovirus exposure and HLA in healthy donors. Amplification used 60 Vbeta primers and 13 Jbeta primers. Sequenced by immunoSEQ multiplex PCR; TCRdb stores in-frame clones only, minus some. Of more than 150,000 clones in the sample, over 75% were seen once. The CDR3 is 12 amino acids. The germline V and J ends were trimmed by 4 bases and 6 bases, with 9 bases remaining between them. From germline, CDR1 is KGHSH and CDR2 LQKENI. The genes are TRBV18 and TRBJ1-1, with D possibly matching TRBD1 (5 bases). The source of this sequence is a man aged 50-59 years in good health and CMV-seronegative. Source material: PBMCs. CDR3 nucleotides: TGTGCCAGCTCACAGGGGCCTGCTGAAGCTTTCTTT. It yields the protein CASSQGPAEAFF.